Each of the 2 T cell receptor beta chains below was sequenced from the same sample in a study of blood T cells in healthy people across ages. Alongside a J-beta primer mix, a sample-barcoded 5' primer served in a second PCR lasting roughly 7 to 12 cycles. TCRdb ran MiXCR on the 5' RACE reads and lists one entry per CDR3 protein. The data show fewer than 2,000,000 distinct CDR3 sequences, about two fifths seen once. Sequenced input: blood. Receptors were obtained from a human donor in good health.

The V gene is TRBV20-1, the J gene TRBJ2-1, with 8 bases lining up with TRBD2. The V gene's germline CDR1 is DFQATT and CDR2 SNEGSKA (reference sequence). Losses at the gene ends were 3 bases for V and 6 bases for J; bases not matched to a gene: 7. The CDR3 covers 14 residues. The CDR3 reads CSASYFGGANEQFF. The CDR3 bases are TGCAGTGCTAGTTATTTCGGGGGGGCCAATGAGCAGTTCTTC.

This clonotype was recorded a few times. This chain uses TRBV6-5 with TRBJ2-5; 7 positions agree with TRBD1. In germline, CDR1 is MNHEY, CDR2 SVGAGI. The length of the CDR3 is 13 residues. V lost 4 bases and J lost 5; bases outside the gene matches: 4. CDR3 sequence: CASSSRGIETQYF. The CDR3 nucleotides are TGTGCCAGCAGTTCCAGGGGGATCGAGACCCAGTACTTC.